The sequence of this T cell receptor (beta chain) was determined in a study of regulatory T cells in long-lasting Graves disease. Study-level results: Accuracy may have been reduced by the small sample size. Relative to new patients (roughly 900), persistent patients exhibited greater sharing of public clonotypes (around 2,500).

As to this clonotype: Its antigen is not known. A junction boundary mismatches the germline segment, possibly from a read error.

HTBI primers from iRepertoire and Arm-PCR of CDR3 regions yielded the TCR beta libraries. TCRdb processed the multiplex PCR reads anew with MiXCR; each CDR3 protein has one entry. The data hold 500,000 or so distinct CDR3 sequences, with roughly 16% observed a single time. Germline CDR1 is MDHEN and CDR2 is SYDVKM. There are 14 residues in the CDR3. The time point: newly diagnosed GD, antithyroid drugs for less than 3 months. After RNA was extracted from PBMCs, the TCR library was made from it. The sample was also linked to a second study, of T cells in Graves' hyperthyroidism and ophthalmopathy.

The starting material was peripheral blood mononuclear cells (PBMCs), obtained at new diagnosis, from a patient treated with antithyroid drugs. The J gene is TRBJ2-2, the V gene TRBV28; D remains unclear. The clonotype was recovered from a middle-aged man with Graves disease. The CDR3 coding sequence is TGTGCCGGCAGTTCGGCGGCGAACACCGGGGAGCTGTTTTTT. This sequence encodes CAGSSAANTGELFF.